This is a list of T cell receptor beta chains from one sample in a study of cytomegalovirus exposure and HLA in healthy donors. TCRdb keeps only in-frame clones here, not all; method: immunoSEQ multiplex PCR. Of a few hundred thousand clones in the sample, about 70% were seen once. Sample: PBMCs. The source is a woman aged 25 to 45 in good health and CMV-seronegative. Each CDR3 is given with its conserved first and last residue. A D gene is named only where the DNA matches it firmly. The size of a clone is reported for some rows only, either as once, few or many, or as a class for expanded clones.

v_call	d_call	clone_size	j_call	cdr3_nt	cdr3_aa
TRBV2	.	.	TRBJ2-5	TGTGCCAGCCAAAGTCAAGAGGCCCAGTACTTC	CASQSQEAQYF
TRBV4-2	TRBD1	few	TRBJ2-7	TGTGCCAGCAGCCTCCGGGACAGGGACCACGAGCAGTACTTC	CASSLRDRDHEQYF
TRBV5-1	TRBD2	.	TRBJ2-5	TGCGCCAGCAGCTTCGGCGGGGGGGGCGAACAAGAGACCCAGTACTTC	CASSFGGGGEQETQYF
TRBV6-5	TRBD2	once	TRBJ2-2	TGTGCCAGCAGTGCTGGGGGGGGGAACACCGGGGAGCTGTTTTTT	CASSAGGGNTGELFF
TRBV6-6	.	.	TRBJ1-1	TGTGCCAGCAGCCCAGAACCCATGAACACTGAAGCTTTCTTT	CASSPEPMNTEAFF
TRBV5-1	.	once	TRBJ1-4	TGCGCCAGCAGCTTGACCGGAGCTTCAACTAATGAAAAACTGTTTTTT	CASSLTGASTNEKLFF
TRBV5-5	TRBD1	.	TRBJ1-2	TGTGCCAGCAGCCCCCAGGGACAGGATTGGTCTTGGGGCTACACCTTC	CASSPQGQDWSWGYTF
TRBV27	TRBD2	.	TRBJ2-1	TGTGCCAGCAGCCCCCCTTCTAGCGGGCGCCCTGGAGGGGAGCAGTTCTTC	CASSPPSSGRPGGEQFF
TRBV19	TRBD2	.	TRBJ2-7	TGTGCCAGTAGTACTAGCGGGTCCTTAGGGGACTACGAGCAGTACTTC	CASSTSGSLGDYEQYF
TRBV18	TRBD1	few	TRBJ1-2	TGTGCCAGCTCAGCCAGGGACAGCTCTAACTATGGCTACACCTTC	CASSARDSSNYGYTF
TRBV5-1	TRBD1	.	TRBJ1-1	TGCGCCAGCAGTTCTCCCGGGACAGGGGTCGAAGCTTTCTTT	CASSSPGTGVEAFF
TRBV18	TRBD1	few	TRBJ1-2	TGTGCCAGCTCACCTACAGGGGACTATGGCTACACCTTC	CASSPTGDYGYTF
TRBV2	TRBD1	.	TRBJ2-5	TGTGCCAGTCTGGACAGGGGGGAGACCCAGTACTTC	CASLDRGETQYF
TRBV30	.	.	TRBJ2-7	TGTGCCTGGACAACAGGGCCCTACGAGCAGTACTTC	CAWTTGPYEQYF
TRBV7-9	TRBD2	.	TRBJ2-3	TGTGACAGCAGCCCCGCCCTAGCGGGCGCGCACACAGATACGCAGTATTTT	CDSSPALAGAHTDTQYF
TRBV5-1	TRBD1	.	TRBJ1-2	TGCGCCAGCAGCTTGATAGGACAGGGAGACTATGGCTACACCTTC	CASSLIGQGDYGYTF
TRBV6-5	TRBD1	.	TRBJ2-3	TGTGCCAGCAGACTGAATGGACAGGGCACAGATACGCAGTATTTT	CASRLNGQGTDTQYF
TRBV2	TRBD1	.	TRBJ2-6	TGTGCCAGCAGTGATTGGCTGGGACAGGGGGACGGGGCCAACGTCCTGACTTTC	CASSDWLGQGDGANVLTF
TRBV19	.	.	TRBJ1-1	TGTGCCAGTAGTATAGGTGGAAGAGGTACCATGAACACTGAAGCTTTCTTT	CASSIGGRGTMNTEAFF
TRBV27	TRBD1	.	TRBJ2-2	TGTGCCAGCAGCCCCCGGACAGGCGCACGCATAGTTACCGGGGAGCTGTTTTTT	CASSPRTGARIVTGELFF
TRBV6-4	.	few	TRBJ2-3	TGTGCCAGCAGTCCTGTTTCTAGCACAGATACGCAGTATTTT	CASSPVSSTDTQYF
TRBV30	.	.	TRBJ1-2	TGTGCCTGCCTCGGCGGGGGGATTCTTAACTATGGCTACACCTTC	CACLGGGILNYGYTF
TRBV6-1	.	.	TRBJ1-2	TGTGCCAGCCATCAACAGCCCGCTAAGTATGGCTACACCTTC	CASHQQPAKYGYTF
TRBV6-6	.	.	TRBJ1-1	TGTGCCAGCAGTTACCTTAACACTGAAGCTTTCTTT	CASSYLNTEAFF
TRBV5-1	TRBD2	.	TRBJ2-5	TGCGCCAGCAGCACCCAGACTAGCGGAGTGGAGACCCAGTACTTC	CASSTQTSGVETQYF
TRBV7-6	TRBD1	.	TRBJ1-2	TGTGCCAGCAGCTTAGCCTCCACAGGGGTGAATGGCTACACCTTC	CASSLASTGVNGYTF
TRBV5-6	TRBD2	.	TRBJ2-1	TGTGTCAGCAGCCCCTCTCTGGTGATAGCGGGAGGCAATGAGCAGTTCTTC	CVSSPSLVIAGGNEQFF
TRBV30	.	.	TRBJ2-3	TGTGCCTGGAGTGCGAATAGTCATCGGGATACGCAGTATTTT	CAWSANSHRDTQYF